This TCR beta chain was recorded in a study of T cell responses to AZD1222 COVID-19 vaccine. In the case of this clone: The antigen is unknown.

CDR3 length: 14 amino acids. Per germline, CDR1 SGHAT and CDR2 FQDESV (reference sequence). V shed 0 bases and J shed 6 bases, with 9 bases lying between them. The study, taken as a whole, reports: Baseline seropositivity occurred in only a handful of AZD1222 recipients. The study sampled repertoires only after the peak T cell response. Per reports, nearly half of all spike-specific TCRs target regions that are unmutated in variants. Donors, mostly white British, included more females; clonal diversity was possibly underestimated.

The repertoire was sequenced with immunoSEQ multiplex PCR; TCRdb's copy has only in-frame clones and lacks some. The data show 100,000 to 110,000 clones, about nine tenths seen once. V is TRBV11-1 and J is TRBJ2-1; D uncertain. Sequenced here: peripheral blood, sampled on day 0 of AZD1222 vaccination. This clonotype was sampled from an adult in good health. CDR3 protein: CASSLAAKGNEQFF. DNA for the CDR3: TGTGCCAGCAGCTTAGCCGCCAAGGGCAATGAGCAGTTCTTC.